One TCR beta chain is described in this entry. The antigen remains undetermined. CDR3 size: 14 residues. Looked up from germline, CDR1 is MNHEY and CDR2 is SMNVEV (reference sequence). V lost 8 bases to trimming and J lost 5 bases, with 18 bases between them. This PCR relied on a set of 60 Vbeta primers and 13 Jbeta primers. Only in-frame clones appear in the TCRdb table, and some are missing; sequencing was by immunoSEQ multiplex PCR. Of 150,000 to 200,000 clones in the sample, roughly 80% are singletons; the top ten hold 1.3%. This sample was included in a study of cytomegalovirus exposure and HLA in healthy donors. Study findings and constraints: In a later analysis, HLA-associated beta chains showed higher expansion and lower generation probabilities than comparable chains. Because they were indistinguishable, some V segments, including TRBV6-2 and TRBV6-3, were excluded. One variant, a missense change in DCLRE1C, was linked in a later analysis to TCR beta V- and J-gene trimming. Later, an analysis found that common viral pathogens appeared to be linked with several of the most significant clusters.

V is TRBV27 and J is TRBJ2-5; the D gene is possibly TRBD1 (5 bases). The receptor comes from a man aged 45 to 65 in good health and CMV-seropositive. Specimen: PBMCs. CDR3 nucleotide sequence: TGTGCCAGCCATTTCCCCTGGGCAGGGGAGACCCAGTACTTC. Its translation is CASHFPWAGETQYF.